The 17 T cell receptor beta chains below come from one sample, sequenced in a study of shared clonotypes between healthy human individuals. Here immunoSEQ multiplex PCR was the method, and the copy in TCRdb shows in-frame clones only, minus some. The sample has over a million clones, roughly 80% seen once. Sequencing used memory CD4+ T cells sorted from blood. The subset: CD45RA-negative fraction. Every receptor here comes from a man younger than 35 in good health.

This chain joins TRBV10-3 and TRBJ2-5; D unresolved. This CDR3 is 14 amino acids long. The germline CDR1 and CDR2 sequences are ENHRY and SYGVKD. V was pared by 2 bases and J by 3 bases, with 10 bases between. The CDR3, as DNA: TGTGCCATCAGTGAGCCAAACCTGAAAGAGACCCAGTACTTC. The encoded protein is CAISEPNLKETQYF.

The chain joins TRBV19 to TRBJ1-5; D is possibly TRBD1 (6 bases). V dropped 7 bases and J dropped 6 bases, with 16 bases sitting between them. Germline V CDR1 and CDR2: LNHDA, SQIVND (reference sequence). The CDR3 contains 14 residues. CDR3 sequence (DNA): TGTGCCAGTATGGCGGGGGGGCATGGTCAGCCCCAGCATTTT. Translating gives CASMAGGHGQPQHF. Combining the CDR3 with reference TRBV19 and TRBJ1-5 gives the whole variable domain DGGITQSPKYLFRKEGQNVTLSCEQNLNHDAMYWYRQDPGQGLRLIYYSQIVNDFQKGDIAEGYSVSREKKESFPLTVTSAQKNPTAFYLCASMAGGHGQPQHFGDGTRLSIL.

The chain is built from TRBV7-9 and TRBJ2-5, with TRBD2 matching 7 bases. Losses at the gene ends were 5 bases for V and 1 base for J; bases not matched to a gene: 4. Looked up from germline, CDR1 is SEHNR and CDR2 is FQNEAQ (reference sequence). This CDR3 is built from 14 residues. The CDR3 nucleotides are TGTGCCAGCAGCCTCAGCGGGACCCAAGAGACCCAGTACTTC. Translating gives CASSLSGTQETQYF. The whole variable domain, filled in from reference TRBV7-9 and TRBJ2-5, reads DTGVSQNPRHKITKRGQNVTFRCDPISEHNRLYWYRQTLGQGPEFLTYFQNEAQLEKSRLLSDRFSAERPKGSFSTLEIQRTEQGDSAMYLCASSLSGTQETQYFGPGTRLLVL.

The V and J genes are TRBV30 and TRBJ2-7, with D hard to call. V lost 0 bases to trimming and J lost 1 base, with 10 bases between them. Germline-derived CDR1 and CDR2 are GTSNPN and SVGIG (reference sequence). The CDR3 spans 14 residues. The CDR3 spells CAWSVHGGSYEQYF. In DNA form, the CDR3 reads TGTGCCTGGAGTGTACATGGCGGTTCCTACGAGCAGTACTTC.

V usage is TRBV7-9 and J usage is TRBJ2-2; 9 bases match TRBD1. V lost 5 bases to trimming and J lost 6 bases; unmatched junction nucleotides: 10. The CDR3 extends over 16 amino acids. Germline V lookup: CDR1 SEHNR, CDR2 FQNEAQ (reference sequence). The CDR3: CASSVTGTGSPGELFF. For the CDR3, the DNA is TGTGCCAGCAGCGTAACCGGGACAGGGTCCCCCGGGGAGCTGTTTTTT.

This clone occurred many times. V is TRBV19 and J is TRBJ1-1; TRBD1 is a possible D gene (6 bases). Germline loops: CDR1 LNHDA, CDR2 SQIVND (reference sequence). V lost 5 bases to trimming and J lost 1 base, with 11 bases between them. There are 14 residues in the CDR3. CDR3 sequence: CASSPGGQNTEAFF. The CDR3 bases are TGTGCCAGTAGTCCCGGGGGACAGAACACTGAAGCTTTCTTT.

About this clone: The sample carries other DNA sequences with the same CDR3. The chain couples TRBV18 to TRBJ1-5, with 7 bases aligning to TRBD1. With V trimmed by 6 bases and J by 4 bases, 3 bases remained unmatched. The CDR3 length is 13 residues. Germline CDR1 KGHSH, CDR2 LQKENI. CDR3 nucleotides: TGTGCCAGCTCCCCGGACAGGAATCAGCCCCAGCATTTT. Its translation: CASSPDRNQPQHF.

The V and J genes are TRBV2 and TRBJ2-6; no firm D call. Germline values: CDR1 SNHLY, CDR2 FYNNEI. The CDR3 runs to 14 residues. V was pared by 6 bases and J by 0 bases, with 6 bases between. DNA of the CDR3: TGTGCCAGCAGGATGGACTCTGGGGCCAACGTCCTGACTTTC. Encoded protein: CASRMDSGANVLTF.

Remarks on this clone: A far larger clone is just one base off, so this is likely a read error. In the same sample, other DNA sequences code for this CDR3. This chain joins TRBV5-1 and TRBJ1-4, with 7 positions matching TRBD1. Germline lookup yields CDR1 SGHRS and CDR2 YFSETQ. The CDR3 covers 16 residues. V lost 1 base, J lost 0 bases, and 3 bases stayed unmatched. In DNA form, the CDR3 reads TGCGCCAGCAGCTTGACGGGGACAGCAACTAATGAAAAACTGTTTTTT. It specifies CASSLTGTATNEKLFF.

This clone was counted between two and nine times. V usage is TRBV18 and J usage is TRBJ2-2; the D gene is possibly TRBD2 (7 bases). Looked up from germline, CDR1 is KGHSH and CDR2 is LQKENI. CDR3 length equals 16 residues. V was clipped by 4 bases and J by 2 bases, with 14 bases between them. The CDR3 protein is CASSRLGGANTGELFF. CDR3 in DNA: TGTGCCAGCTCACGACTAGGGGGGGCCAACACCGGGGAGCTGTTTTTT.

The chain uses TRBV7-6 and TRBJ1-2, with a tentative D call TRBD1 (5 bases). This CDR3 has 13 amino acids. With 4 bases removed from V and 2 bases from J, the gap between germline ends came to 8 bases. Germline V gene sequence: CDR1 SGHVS, CDR2 FNYEAQ. CDR3 coding DNA: TGTGCCAGCAGCTCGGGGCCCAACTATGGCTACACCTTC. Protein sequence: CASSSGPNYGYTF.

V is TRBV30 and J is TRBJ2-1; TRBD1 agrees at 10 bases. The CDR3 has 14 amino acids. Trimming at V came to 3 bases and at J to 4 bases, leaving 3 bases not matched to a gene. In germline, CDR1 is GTSNPN, CDR2 SVGIG (reference sequence). The DNA for the CDR3 is TGTGCCTGGAGCGGGGACAGGGGATACAATGAGCAGTTCTTC. Protein product: CAWSGDRGYNEQFF.

This clone came up many times. The chain is built from TRBV30 and TRBJ1-1, with 8 bases identical to TRBD1. V lost 3 bases and J lost 3; bases outside the gene matches: 3. The CDR3 spans 13 residues. Germline V gene data show CDR1 as GTSNPN and CDR2 as SVGIG (reference sequence). CDR3 nucleotides: TGTGCCTGGAGGGACAGGGTGTACACTGAAGCTTTCTTT. It encodes CAWRDRVYTEAFF.

To note about this clone: At one boundary the junction diverges from the germline segment, which might be a read error. The chain links TRBV7-7 to TRBJ2-5; D perhaps matches TRBD2 (6 bases). The germline V gene encodes CDR1 SSHAT and CDR2 FNYEAQ (reference sequence). This CDR3 has 14 residues. CDR3 region: CASSPSTAGETQYF. The CDR3 DNA follows: TGTGCTAGCAGCCCTTCGACGGCGGGGGAGACCCAGTACTTC.

The chain carries TRBV10-3 and TRBJ1-3; maybe TRBD1 (5 bases). CDR3 size: 13 residues. In germline, CDR1 is ENHRY, CDR2 SYGVKD. The CDR3 DNA is TGTGTGTCGCAAGGGGCATCTGGAAACACCATATATTTT. This translates into CVSQGASGNTIYF.

This clone is a singleton in its sample. Different DNA sequences within this sample yield the same CDR3. The chain joins TRBV19 to TRBJ1-5, with no clear D. The germline V and J ends were trimmed by 6 bases and 3 bases, with 6 bases remaining between them. This CDR3 has 12 residues. CDR1 and CDR2 from the germline V gene are LNHDA and SQIVND (reference sequence). The CDR3 reads CASRQPNQPQHF. DNA of the CDR3: TGTGCCAGTAGGCAGCCCAATCAGCCCCAGCATTTT.

The chain has TRBV6-6 and TRBJ1-2; TRBD1 matches at 9 bases. CDR3 length equals 14 residues. Losses at the gene ends were 6 bases for V and 7 bases for J; bases not matched to a gene: 9. The germline V gene encodes CDR1 MNHNY and CDR2 SVGAGI (reference sequence). CDR3 protein: CASSPGTGRGGYTF. In nucleotides, the CDR3 is TGTGCCAGCAGCCCTGGGACAGGGCGAGGTGGCTACACCTTC.